This T cell receptor (beta chain) was documented in a study of shared T cell receptors in the human thymus. The assay was immunoSEQ multiplex PCR, and TCRdb's table has in-frame clones only and misses some. The sample lists hundreds of thousands of clones; 88% were seen once. Germline CDR1 KGHSH, CDR2 LQKENI. The junction had 17 bases not matched to a gene; V was cut back by 3 bases and J by 2 bases. There are 19 residues in the CDR3. In addition, the sample was reused for a study of human thymus T cells. That report notes: Obtained as resections during corrective heart surgery, the thymus tissue was then studied.

Sequenced sample: thymocytes. The chain combines TRBV18 with TRBJ2-7; 9 bases agree with TRBD2. The TCR was taken from a boy under two years old with a congenital heart defect. The CDR3 here is CASSPEVGSGSWGTYEQYF. The CDR3 region has the DNA TGTGCCAGCTCACCCGAGGTGGGTAGCGGGAGTTGGGGTACCTACGAGCAGTACTTC.